The 20 T cell receptor beta chains below all came from one sample that was sequenced in a study of siplizumab effects on memory and regulatory T cells. This table comes from immunoSEQ multiplex PCR, and its TCRdb copy is limited to in-frame clones, with some not included. Here the sample spans tens of thousands of clones, over 75% being singletons. Sequencing was done on a sample of Tregs sorted from blood. The receptors derive from a human donor in good health.

The V gene is TRBV10-3, the J gene TRBJ2-1, with TRBD2 as a possible D gene (5 bases). Trimming took 7 bases from V and 0 from J, leaving 10 bases between them. CDR1 ENHRY and CDR2 SYGVKD come from the germline V gene. The CDR3 runs to 14 residues. This CDR3 is CAIKPRDSYNEQFF. CDR3 bases: TGTGCCATCAAACCCCGGGACTCCTACAATGAGCAGTTCTTC.

The chain couples TRBV7-5 to TRBJ2-1; the table calls TRBD2, which could not be checked here. TRBV7-5 is recorded as a pseudogene. The CDR3 is 15 amino acids. In DNA form, the CDR3 reads TGTGTCAGAAGCGTTAGCGGGAGGGCCTACAATGAGCAGTTCTTC. This encodes CVRSVSGRAYNEQFF.

The CDR3 bases are TGTGCCAGCAGCCACGGACAGGTCCGGGGGGCTGAAGCTTTCTTT. It yields the protein CASSHGQVRGAEAFF. The chain couples TRBV7-8 to TRBJ1-1; the match to TRBD1 covers 7 bases. The length of the CDR3 is 15 residues. In germline, CDR1 is SGHVS, CDR2 FQNEAQ. The junction had 12 bases not matched to a gene; V was cut back by 5 bases and J by 6 bases.

A note on this clone: A much larger clone lies one base from this, so it may be a read error. The chain couples TRBV7-9 to TRBJ2-5; D unclear. CDR1 and CDR2 (germline): SEHNR, FQNEAQ (reference sequence). The ends were cut back, 1 base at V and 3 bases at J, with 6 bases in the middle. This CDR3 comprises 13 residues. The CDR3 sequence: CASSLGQKETQYF. CDR3 DNA: TGTGCCAGCAGCTTAGGTCAGAAAGAGACCCAGTACTTC.

This chain uses TRBV5-6 with TRBJ2-7; D might be TRBD2 (6 bases). Per the germline V gene, CDR1 is SGHDT and CDR2 is YYEEEE. This CDR3 has 16 amino acids. Between the trimmed V and J ends, which lost 4 bases and 3 bases, there was a span of 20 bases. The CDR3 nucleotides read TGTGCCAGCAGCGCACGGTGGACTACCTCTCGCTACGAGCAGTACTTC. Protein: CASSARWTTSRYEQYF.

The rearrangement links TRBV5-1 to TRBJ2-3; tentative D call: TRBD2 (6 bases). Trimming pared 0 bases from V and 5 bases from J, leaving 13 bases between. Germline CDR1 reads SGHRS; CDR2 reads YFSETQ. This CDR3 is 15 amino acids long. The CDR3 protein is CASSLDVGAGDTQYF. In DNA, the CDR3 is TGCGCCAGCAGCTTGGACGTGGGAGCGGGAGATACGCAGTATTTT.

The chain links TRBV19 to TRBJ1-1; perhaps TRBD1 as D (6 bases). The length of the CDR3 is 15 residues. Trimming removed 5 bases at V and 11 bases at J, with 24 bases between. Germline V gene sequence: CDR1 LNHDA, CDR2 SQIVND (reference sequence). This CDR3 is CASSAGRGRVLGAFF. The CDR3 DNA follows: TGTGCCAGTAGTGCCGGCAGGGGCCGGGTCCTAGGGGCTTTCTTT.

V and J are TRBV6-5 and TRBJ2-5, with 7 positions matching TRBD2. After removal of 6 bases from V and 1 base from J, the junction contained 5 bases not matched to a gene. This CDR3 comprises 14 residues. The germline CDR1 and CDR2 sequences are MNHEY and SVGAGI. CDR3 loop: CASSRDYGQETQYF. The DNA for the CDR3 is TGTGCCAGCAGCCGGGACTACGGCCAAGAGACCCAGTACTTC.

This sequence joins TRBV19 and TRBJ1-5; the D is unclear. CDR1 is LNHDA and CDR2 is SQIVND in the germline V gene (reference sequence). The CDR3 length is 14 residues. V was clipped by 4 bases and J by 1 base, with 8 bases between them. The CDR3 DNA reads as TGTGCCAGTAGTAGGGGAGTCAGCAATCAGCCCCAGCATTTT. It is translated as CASSRGVSNQPQHF.

The V and J genes are TRBV10-3 and TRBJ2-1; 9 bases align to TRBD2. There are 15 residues in the CDR3. The V gene end was trimmed by 3 bases and the J gene end by 4 bases; junction bases not matched to a gene: 4. Germline assignment: CDR1 ENHRY and CDR2 SYGVKD. CDR3 amino acids: CAISERTSAYNEQFF. The CDR3 DNA follows: TGTGCCATCAGTGAACGGACTAGCGCTTACAATGAGCAGTTCTTC.

The table lists this clone with a count of one. The chain uses TRBV9 and TRBJ1-4; D is unclear. The V end lost 4 bases, the J end lost 6 bases, and 10 bases lay between the germline ends. Looked up from germline, CDR1 is SGDLS and CDR2 is YYNGEE. CDR3 length equals 13 residues. The CDR3 nucleotides are TGTGCCAGCAGCCCCTGGGCGGATGAAAAACTGTTTTTT. Its translation: CASSPWADEKLFF.

V usage is TRBV5-1 and J usage is TRBJ2-7, with D possibly being TRBD1 (5 bases). Germline V gene sequence: CDR1 SGHRS, CDR2 YFSETQ. Trimming pared 4 bases from V and 1 base from J, leaving 9 bases between. The CDR3 totals 13 residues. CDR3 in DNA: TGCGCCAGCAGCCAAGGACATTCCTACGAGCAGTACTTC. The encoded protein is CASSQGHSYEQYF.

The CDR3: CASSYRTVNTEAFF. Written as DNA, the CDR3 is TGTGCCAGCAGCTACCGGACAGTGAACACTGAAGCTTTCTTT. V usage is TRBV13 and J usage is TRBJ1-1; D possibly corresponds to TRBD1 (6 bases). This CDR3 comprises 14 residues. V lost 4 bases and J lost 0, with 9 bases in between. Germline V gene lookup returns CDR1 PRHDT and CDR2 FYEKMQ (reference sequence).

The V call is TRBV9, the J call TRBJ2-3; D tentatively fits TRBD1 or TRBD2 (5 bases each). Germline V gene data show CDR1 as SGDLS and CDR2 as YYNGEE. There are 15 residues in the CDR3. V was trimmed by 4 bases and J by 5 bases, leaving 17 bases between them. CDR3 sequence: CASSPHSGRQDTQYF. CDR3 DNA: TGTGCCAGCAGCCCCCACTCGGGACGGCAAGATACGCAGTATTTT.

The chain recombines TRBV6-5 with TRBJ1-4; D is perhaps TRBD1 (5 bases). This CDR3 comprises 16 residues. V gave up 2 bases and J gave up 0 bases, with 10 bases separating them. Germline CDR1 and CDR2: MNHEY and SVGAGI. CDR3 sequence reads: CASSYRRTTTNEKLFF. The DNA of the CDR3 is TGTGCCAGCAGTTACAGAAGGACAACAACTAATGAAAAACTGTTTTTT.

The chain carries TRBV6-5 and TRBJ2-1; TRBD1 agrees at 9 bases. CDR1 is MNHEY, CDR2 SVGAGI, per germline. CDR3 size: 14 residues. V shed 7 bases, J shed 8 bases, and the junction held 9 bases outside the gene matches. The CDR3 DNA reads TGTGCCAGCAAACTAGGGACAGGGAGGGATGAGCAGTTCTTC. It yields the protein CASKLGTGRDEQFF.

The chain joins TRBV4-1 to TRBJ2-5; D might be TRBD2 (6 bases). The CDR3 is 14 residues long. The V end lost 1 base, the J end lost 5 bases, and 11 bases lay between the germline ends. The germline gives CDR1 MGHRA, CDR2 YSYEKL. This CDR3 reads CASSQVGGWETQYF. The DNA for the CDR3 is TGCGCCAGCAGCCAAGTTGGAGGGTGGGAGACCCAGTACTTC.

This chain links TRBV6-4 with TRBJ2-1, with 8 bases lining up with TRBD2. The CDR3 consists of 14 residues. Germline V lookup: CDR1 MRHNA, CDR2 SNTAGT. V shed 4 bases and J 6 bases; nucleotides not matched to a gene: 5. The CDR3 loop is CASSASGSSNEQFF. For the CDR3, the DNA is TGTGCCAGCAGTGCCAGCGGGAGCTCCAATGAGCAGTTCTTC.

J is TRBJ2-1 and V is TRBV5-4, with D unclear. Deletions cut 1 base from V and 1 base from J, with 0 bases between. Germline V gene lookup returns CDR1 SGHNT and CDR2 YYREEE (reference sequence). This CDR3 is built from 12 residues. The CDR3 is CASSLSYNEQFF. In DNA, the CDR3 is TGTGCCAGCAGCTTGTCCTACAATGAGCAGTTCTTC.

V is TRBV5-1 and J is TRBJ2-3; D remains unclear. The germline CDR1 and CDR2 sequences are SGHRS and YFSETQ. The V end was cut by 4 bases, the J end by 2 bases, with 11 bases between. The CDR3 totals 14 residues. CDR3 nucleotides: TGCGCCAGCAGCGCGTTCGACTTCACAGATACGCAGTATTTT. Its translation is CASSAFDFTDTQYF.